Below, one T cell receptor beta chain is given with its context. This entry comes from a study of cytomegalovirus exposure and HLA in healthy donors. From germline, CDR1 is SGHAT and CDR2 FQNNGV. There are 15 residues in the CDR3. The germline V and J ends were trimmed by 3 bases and 2 bases, with 12 bases remaining between them. In the PCR, 60 Vbeta and 13 Jbeta primers were used. The protocol was immunoSEQ multiplex PCR, while the TCRdb copy is restricted to in-frame clones and leaves out a portion. The sample includes tens of thousands of clones, around half seen only once; the top ten take about 6.1%.

The source material was PBMCs. The chain is built from TRBV11-2 and TRBJ2-3, with D perhaps matching TRBD1 (6 bases). This sequence was found in a woman between 35 and 50 years old in good health and CMV-seropositive. This CDR3 reads CASSFLGQHTDTQYF. The CDR3 DNA reads as TGTGCCAGCAGCTTCTTGGGACAACACACAGATACGCAGTATTTT.